Listed below are T cell receptor beta chains from one sample, sequenced in a study of blood T cell repertoires in COVID-19. Assay: immunoSEQ multiplex PCR; the TCRdb copy retains only in-frame clones and omits some. The repertoire holds under 250,000 clones, around nine tenths seen once, with roughly 3.1% in the top ten. Specimen: peripheral blood. These receptors were collected from a young man with active or convalescent COVID-19. Both conserved end residues are part of each CDR3. Each record gives: D gene, V gene, J gene, clone size, CDR3 length, CDR3 protein, CDR3 DNA. D genes are given only for firm matches. Expanded clones get a size class; other rows say once, few or many, or leave the size out.

>.|TRBV5-1|TRBJ1-3|.|14
CASSLDQGGNTIYF
TGCGCCAGCAGCTTGGACCAGGGTGGAAACACCATATATTTT
>.|TRBV5-4|TRBJ2-7|.|15
CASSYGGRLSYEQYF
TGTGCCAGCAGCTACGGAGGGAGACTCTCCTACGAGCAGTACTTC
>TRBD1|TRBV6-5|TRBJ2-5|.|15
CASSYTPGGTETQYF
TGTGCCAGCAGTTACACCCCAGGGGGCACGGAGACCCAGTACTTC
>.|TRBV5-4|TRBJ2-7|.|15
CASSLGWGATYEQYF
TGTGCCAGCAGCTTGGGGTGGGGCGCAACCTACGAGCAGTACTTC
>.|TRBV12-3/TRBV12-4|TRBJ2-1|.|11
CASSFRNEQFF
TGTGCCAGCAGTTTTCGCAATGAGCAGTTCTTC
>.|TRBV19|TRBJ2-5|.|16
CASSIGQLAPQETQYF
TGTGCCAGTAGTATAGGGCAACTAGCCCCCCAAGAGACCCAGTACTTC
>TRBD1|TRBV5-8|TRBJ2-5|.|13
CASQGVNAETQYF
TGTGCCAGCCAGGGGGTTAACGCCGAGACCCAGTACTTC
>.|TRBV12-3/TRBV12-4|TRBJ1-5|.|13
CASRRVGGQPQHF
TGTGCCAGCAGGAGGGTTGGTGGGCAGCCCCAGCATTTT
>.|TRBV9|TRBJ2-5|.|15
CASSVALADQETQYF
TGTGCCAGCAGCGTAGCTTTAGCGGACCAAGAGACCCAGTACTTC
>TRBD1|TRBV28|TRBJ1-2|.|13
CASSPQGARGYTF
TGTGCCAGCAGCCCACAGGGGGCGAGGGGCTACACCTTC
>TRBD1|TRBV11-2|TRBJ1-2|.|17
CASSPTDSWRQGFGYTF
TGTGCCAGCAGCCCAACCGACTCATGGCGACAGGGTTTTGGCTACACCTTC
>.|TRBV13|TRBJ2-5|.|17
CASSTGGRVGSQETQYF
TGTGCCAGCAGCACCGGGGGGCGGGTAGGAAGTCAAGAGACCCAGTACTTC
>.|TRBV7-9|TRBJ2-7|.|12
CASSPYEPEQYF
TGTGCCAGCAGCCCTTACGAGCCCGAGCAGTACTTC
>.|TRBV5-1|TRBJ2-1|.|17
CASSLAIRDREDNEQFF
TGCGCCAGCAGCTTGGCCATCAGGGATAGAGAGGACAATGAGCAGTTCTTC
>.|TRBV2|TRBJ2-7|once|14
CASSSAGFAYEQYF
TGTGCCAGCAGTAGCGCGGGATTCGCCTACGAGCAGTACTTC
>.|TRBV19|TRBJ1-4|.|14
CASSSLSGDEKLFF
TGTGCCAGTAGTTCACTGAGCGGGGATGAAAAACTGTTTTTT
>.|TRBV27|TRBJ1-1|.|15
CASRNGGAPNTEAFF
TGTGCCAGCAGAAATGGGGGGGCACCGAACACTGAAGCTTTCTTT
>.|TRBV9|TRBJ1-4|.|14
CASSVATQGEKLFF
TGTGCCAGCAGCGTAGCTACGCAGGGGGAAAAACTGTTTTTT
>TRBD2|TRBV5-5|TRBJ2-7|.|15
CASSLDGTSFYEQYF
TGTGCCAGCAGCTTGGATGGGACTAGTTTTTACGAGCAGTACTTC
>.|TRBV9|TRBJ1-2|.|15
CASSADLTANYGYTF
TGTGCCAGCAGCGCGGACTTAACAGCTAACTATGGCTACACCTTC
>TRBD2|TRBV29-1|TRBJ2-1|.|15
CSGSGGAEGNNEQFF
TGCAGCGGAAGCGGGGGGGCCGAGGGGAACAATGAGCAGTTCTTC
>.|TRBV6-5|TRBJ2-7|.|15
CASSYRSGPSYEQYF
TGTGCCAGCAGTTATCGGTCAGGGCCTTCATACGAGCAGTACTTC
>TRBD1|TRBV6-6|TRBJ1-1|.|15
CASSYSDRGLTEAFF
TGTGCCAGCAGTTACAGCGACAGGGGGCTTACTGAAGCTTTCTTT
>.|TRBV9|TRBJ1-1|few|17
CASSVVGPPALNTEAFF
TGTGCCAGCAGCGTAGTGGGGCCTCCTGCTTTGAACACTGAAGCTTTCTTT
>.|TRBV3-1/TRBV3-2|TRBJ1-2|.|14
CASSQAGTRYGYTF
TGTGCCAGCAGCCAAGCCGGGACACGCTATGGCTACACCTTC
>.|TRBV20-1|TRBJ1-2|few|14
CSASLTGPVYGYTF
TGCAGTGCTAGTCTCACAGGGCCTGTGTATGGCTACACCTTC
>.|TRBV21-1|TRBJ2-3|.|17
CASSTSGLAGSTDTQYF
TGTGCCAGCAGCACCTCGGGACTAGCGGGGAGCACAGATACGCAGTATTTT
>.|TRBV5-8|TRBJ1-2|.|16
CASSPSGGSRLYGYTF
TGTGCCAGCAGCCCTAGTGGGGGGTCTCGACTCTATGGCTACACCTTC
>TRBD1|TRBV28|TRBJ2-7|once|15
CASSSQDRTSYEQYF
TGTGCCAGCAGTTCCCAGGACAGGACATCCTACGAGCAGTACTTC
>.|TRBV19|TRBJ1-1|.|14
CASSMRGINTEAFF
TGTGCCAGTAGTATGAGGGGGATTAACACTGAAGCTTTCTTT
>TRBD2|TRBV2|TRBJ2-1|.|14
CASMRGRVRNEQFF
TGTGCCAGCATGCGCGGGAGGGTTCGGAATGAGCAGTTCTTC
>TRBD2|TRBV3-1/TRBV3-2|TRBJ2-7|.|15
CASSQEGGGTYEQYF
TGTGCCAGCAGCCAAGAGGGCGGGGGGACCTACGAGCAGTACTTC
>TRBD1|TRBV11-2|TRBJ1-3|few|17
CASSLGTGVFAGNTIYF
TGTGCCAGCAGCTTAGGGACAGGGGTCTTTGCTGGAAACACCATATATTTT
>.|TRBV25-1|TRBJ1-6|few|14
CASSESGLGSPLHF
TGTGCCAGCAGTGAATCAGGGCTAGGTTCACCCCTCCACTTT
>TRBD1|TRBV29-1|TRBJ1-1|.|13
CSGGQGGLTEAFF
TGCAGCGGGGGACAGGGGGGTTTGACTGAAGCTTTCTTT
>TRBD2|TRBV30|TRBJ2-4|.|15
CAWAPRWGGKNIQYF
TGTGCCTGGGCCCCCCGGTGGGGGGGTAAAAACATTCAGTACTTC
>TRBD1|TRBV27|TRBJ1-4|once|17
CASRDRGTRRLNEKLFF
TGTGCCAGCAGGGACAGGGGAACCCGTCGCCTTAATGAAAAACTGTTTTTT
>.|TRBV7-3|TRBJ2-5|once|15
CASSLGGGGQETQYF
TGTGCCAGCAGCCTCGGGGGCGGGGGCCAAGAGACCCAGTACTTC
>TRBD1|TRBV3-1/TRBV3-2|TRBJ1-3|.|17
CASSPIAGGSSGNTIYF
TGTGCCAGCAGCCCCATCGCAGGGGGAAGCTCTGGAAACACCATATATTTT
>TRBD1|TRBV4-2|TRBJ2-5|.|17
CASSLGTGAGVQETQYF
TGTGCCAGCAGCCTTGGGACAGGGGCGGGGGTCCAAGAGACCCAGTACTTC
>.|TRBV7-9|TRBJ2-1|.|15
CASSLTRGNYNEQFF
TGTGCCAGCAGCTTGACTAGGGGAAACTACAATGAGCAGTTCTTC
>TRBD1|TRBV29-1|TRBJ1-5|.|12
CSVRTGDQPQHF
TGCAGCGTGAGGACAGGGGATCAGCCCCAGCATTTT
>.|TRBV27|TRBJ2-1|.|16
CASSPLPRGLYNEQFF
TGTGCCAGCAGTCCATTGCCGCGTGGTCTATACAATGAGCAGTTCTTC
>.|TRBV4-3|TRBJ2-2|.|16
CASSQDSGYYTGELFF
TGCGCCAGCAGCCAAGATTCAGGGTATTACACCGGGGAGCTGTTTTTT
>.|TRBV30|TRBJ2-3|.|14
CAWSVYRGTDTQYF
TGTGCCTGGAGTGTTTACAGGGGCACAGATACGCAGTATTTT
>.|TRBV23-1|TRBJ1-2|.|15
CASSQPDTGNYGYTF
TGCGCCAGCAGTCAACCCGACACAGGTAACTATGGCTACACCTTC
>.|TRBV28|TRBJ1-4|once|14
CASSFTGLREKLFF
TGTGCCAGCAGTTTTACAGGGTTGAGAGAAAAACTGTTTTTT
>.|TRBV7-2|TRBJ2-1|.|13
CASSWAAFNEQFF
TGTGCCAGCAGCTGGGCCGCCTTCAATGAGCAGTTCTTC
>TRBD2|TRBV27|TRBJ2-1|.|15
CASSLPSGRGDEQFF
TGTGCCAGCAGTTTACCTAGCGGTCGTGGAGATGAGCAGTTCTTC
>TRBD1|TRBV2|TRBJ1-6|.|16
CASSGGQGQDNSPLHF
TGTGCCAGCAGTGGCGGACAGGGTCAGGATAATTCACCCCTCCACTTT
>.|TRBV15|TRBJ1-1|.|14
CATSRQGPNTEAFF
TGTGCCACCAGCAGACAGGGCCCGAACACTGAAGCTTTCTTT
>.|TRBV28|TRBJ2-6|.|15
CASSLRGTGANVLTF
TGTGCCAGCAGTTTAAGAGGGACTGGGGCCAACGTCCTGACTTTC
>.|TRBV9|TRBJ2-3|.|12
CASSGDTDTQYF
TGTGCCAGCAGCGGCGACACAGATACGCAGTATTTT
>.|TRBV3-1/TRBV3-2|TRBJ1-1|.|14
CASSHPDRFSEAFF
TGTGCCAGCAGCCATCCCGACAGGTTCTCTGAAGCTTTCTTT
>TRBD1|TRBV18|TRBJ1-2|.|18
CASSPQVPGRGLTYGYTF
TGTGCCAGCTCACCACAGGTCCCCGGCAGGGGGCTGACCTATGGCTACACCTTC
>TRBD1|TRBV7-9|TRBJ2-7|.|15
CASSLPDRELYEQYF
TGTGCCAGCAGTCTCCCTGACAGGGAGCTCTACGAGCAGTACTTC